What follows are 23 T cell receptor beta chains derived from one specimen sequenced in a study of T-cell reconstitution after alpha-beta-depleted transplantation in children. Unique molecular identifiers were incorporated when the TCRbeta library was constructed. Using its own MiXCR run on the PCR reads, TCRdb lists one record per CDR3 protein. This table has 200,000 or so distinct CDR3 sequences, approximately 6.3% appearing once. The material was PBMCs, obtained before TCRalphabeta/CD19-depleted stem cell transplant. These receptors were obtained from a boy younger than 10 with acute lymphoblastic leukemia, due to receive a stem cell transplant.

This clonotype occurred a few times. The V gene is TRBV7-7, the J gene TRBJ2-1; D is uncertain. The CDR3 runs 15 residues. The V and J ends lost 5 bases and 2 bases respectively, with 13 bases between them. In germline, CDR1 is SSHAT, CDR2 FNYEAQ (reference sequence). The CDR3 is CASSHDHLPYNEQFF. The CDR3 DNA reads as TGTGCCAGCAGCCACGACCACCTTCCCTACAATGAGCAGTTCTTC.

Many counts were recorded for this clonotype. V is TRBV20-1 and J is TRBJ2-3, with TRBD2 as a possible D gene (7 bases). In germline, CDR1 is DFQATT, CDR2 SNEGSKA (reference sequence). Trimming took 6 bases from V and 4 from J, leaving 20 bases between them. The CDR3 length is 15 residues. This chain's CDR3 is CSARRGGALADTQYF. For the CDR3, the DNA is TGCAGTGCCCGCAGGGGAGGGGCTCTGGCAGATACGCAGTATTTT.

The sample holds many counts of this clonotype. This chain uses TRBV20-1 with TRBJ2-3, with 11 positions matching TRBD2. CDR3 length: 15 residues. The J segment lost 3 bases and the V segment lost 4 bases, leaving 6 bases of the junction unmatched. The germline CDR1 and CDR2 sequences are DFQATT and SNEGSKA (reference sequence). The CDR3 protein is CSATLLAGGTDTQYF. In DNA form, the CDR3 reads TGCAGTGCTACCTTGCTAGCGGGAGGAACAGATACGCAGTATTTT.

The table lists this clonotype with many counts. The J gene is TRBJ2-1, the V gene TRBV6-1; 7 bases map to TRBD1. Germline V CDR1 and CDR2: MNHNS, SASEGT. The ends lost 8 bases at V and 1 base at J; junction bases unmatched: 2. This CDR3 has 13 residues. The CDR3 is CASGTASYNEQFF. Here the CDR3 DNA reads TGTGCCAGCGGGACAGCATCCTACAATGAGCAGTTCTTC.

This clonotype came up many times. The CDR3 DNA reads TGCGCCAGCAGCCACACAGGGGGCTCCTACAATGAGCAGTTCTTC. Its protein product is CASSHTGGSYNEQFF. The V and J genes are TRBV4-3 and TRBJ2-1, with TRBD1 identical over 8 bases. V shed 3 bases, J shed 0 bases, and the junction held 1 base outside the gene matches. The germline gives CDR1 LGHNA, CDR2 YSLEER. The CDR3 spans 15 residues.

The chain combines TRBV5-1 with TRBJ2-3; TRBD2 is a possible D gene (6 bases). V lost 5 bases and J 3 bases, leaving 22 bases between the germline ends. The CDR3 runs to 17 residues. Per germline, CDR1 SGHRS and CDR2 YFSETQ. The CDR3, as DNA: TGCGCCAGCAGATTAAGCGGGCTGGGCGTGAGTACAGATACGCAGTATTTT. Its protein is CASRLSGLGVSTDTQYF.

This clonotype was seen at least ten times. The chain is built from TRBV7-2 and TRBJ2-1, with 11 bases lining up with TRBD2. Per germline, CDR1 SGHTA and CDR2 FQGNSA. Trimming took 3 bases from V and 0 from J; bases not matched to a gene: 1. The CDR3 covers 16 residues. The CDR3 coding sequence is TGTGCCAGCAGCTTTAGCGGGGGGGCCTCCTACAATGAGCAGTTCTTC. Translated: CASSFSGGASYNEQFF.

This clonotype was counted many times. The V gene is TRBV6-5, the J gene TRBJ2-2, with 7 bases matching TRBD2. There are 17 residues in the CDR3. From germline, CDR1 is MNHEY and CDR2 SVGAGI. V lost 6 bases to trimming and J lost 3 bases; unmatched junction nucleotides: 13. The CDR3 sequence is CASSGDPRGDYTGELFF. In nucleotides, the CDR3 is TGTGCCAGCAGCGGAGACCCCCGGGGGGATTACACCGGGGAGCTGTTTTTT.

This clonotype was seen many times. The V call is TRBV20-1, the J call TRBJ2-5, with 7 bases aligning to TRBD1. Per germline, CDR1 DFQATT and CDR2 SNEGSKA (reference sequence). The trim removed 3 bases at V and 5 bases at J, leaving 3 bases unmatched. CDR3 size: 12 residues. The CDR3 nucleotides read TGCAGTGCTAGTCCACAGGGGGAGACCCAGTACTTC. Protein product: CSASPQGETQYF.

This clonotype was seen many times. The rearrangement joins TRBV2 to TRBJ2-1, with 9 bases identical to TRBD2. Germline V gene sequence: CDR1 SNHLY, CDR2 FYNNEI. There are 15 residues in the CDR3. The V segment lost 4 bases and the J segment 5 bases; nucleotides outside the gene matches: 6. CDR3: CASSGGLAADNEQFF. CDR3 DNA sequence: TGTGCCAGCAGTGGGGGACTAGCAGCAGACAATGAGCAGTTCTTC.

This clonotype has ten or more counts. The DNA for the CDR3 is TGCAGCGTTGCCCAGGGGGGGCACACAGATACGCAGTATTTT. As protein: CSVAQGGHTDTQYF. The chain employs TRBV29-1 and TRBJ2-3; D possibly uses TRBD1 or TRBD2 (7 bases each). CDR3 length: 14 residues. The germline CDR1 and CDR2 sequences are SQVTM and ANQGSEA. Trimming left V 4 bases short and J 2 bases short, with 13 bases between.

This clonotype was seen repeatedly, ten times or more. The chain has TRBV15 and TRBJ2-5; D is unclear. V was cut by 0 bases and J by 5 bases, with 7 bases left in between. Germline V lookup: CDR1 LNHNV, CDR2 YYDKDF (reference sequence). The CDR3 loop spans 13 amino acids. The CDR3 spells CATSRDPGETQYF. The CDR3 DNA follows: TGTGCCACCAGCAGAGATCCCGGGGAGACCCAGTACTTC.

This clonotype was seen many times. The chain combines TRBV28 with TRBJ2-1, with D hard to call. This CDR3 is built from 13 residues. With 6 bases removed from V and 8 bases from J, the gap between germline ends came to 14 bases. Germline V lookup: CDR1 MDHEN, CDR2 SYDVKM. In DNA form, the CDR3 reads TGTGCCAGCAGCACCCCCGTAGGATATGAGCAGTTCTTC. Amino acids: CASSTPVGYEQFF.

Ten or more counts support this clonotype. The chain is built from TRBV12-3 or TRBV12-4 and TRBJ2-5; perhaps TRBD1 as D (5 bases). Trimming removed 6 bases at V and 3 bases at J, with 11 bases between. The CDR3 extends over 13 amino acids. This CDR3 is CASSLGHEETQYF. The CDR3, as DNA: TGTGCCAGCAGCCTCGGACATGAAGAGACCCAGTACTTC.

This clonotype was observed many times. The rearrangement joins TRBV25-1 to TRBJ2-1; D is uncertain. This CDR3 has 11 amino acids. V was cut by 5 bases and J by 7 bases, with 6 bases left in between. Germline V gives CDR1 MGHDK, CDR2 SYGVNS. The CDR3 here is CASSWRNEQFF. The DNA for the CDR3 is TGTGCCAGCAGTTGGCGAAATGAGCAGTTCTTC.

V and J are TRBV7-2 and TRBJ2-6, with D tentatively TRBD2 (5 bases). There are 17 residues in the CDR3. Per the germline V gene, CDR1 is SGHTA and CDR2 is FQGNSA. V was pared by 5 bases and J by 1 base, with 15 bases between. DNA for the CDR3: TGTGCCAGCAGCCCTTCAAACCCGGGGTCTGGGGCCAACGTCCTGACTTTC. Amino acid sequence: CASSPSNPGSGANVLTF.

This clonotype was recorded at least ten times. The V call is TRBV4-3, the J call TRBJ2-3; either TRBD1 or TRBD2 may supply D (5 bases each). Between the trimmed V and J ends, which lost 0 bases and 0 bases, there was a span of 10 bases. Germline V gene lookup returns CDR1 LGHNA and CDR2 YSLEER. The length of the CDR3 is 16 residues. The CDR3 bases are TGCGCCAGCAGCCAAGATGCTGGGGGTAGCACAGATACGCAGTATTTT. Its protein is CASSQDAGGSTDTQYF.

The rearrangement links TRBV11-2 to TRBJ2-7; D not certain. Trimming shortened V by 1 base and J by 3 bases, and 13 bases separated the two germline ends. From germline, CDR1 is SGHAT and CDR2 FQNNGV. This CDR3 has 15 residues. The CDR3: CASSLALTESYEQYF. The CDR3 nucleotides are TGTGCCAGCAGCTTAGCCCTGACGGAGAGCTACGAGCAGTACTTC.

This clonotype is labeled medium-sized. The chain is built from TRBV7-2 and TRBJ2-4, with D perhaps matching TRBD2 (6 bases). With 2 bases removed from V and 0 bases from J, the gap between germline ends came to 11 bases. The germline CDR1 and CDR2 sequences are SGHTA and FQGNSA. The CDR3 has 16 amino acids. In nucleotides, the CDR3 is TGTGCCAGCAGCTTAACGGGAGCCCTAGCCAAAAACATTCAGTACTTC. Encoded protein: CASSLTGALAKNIQYF.

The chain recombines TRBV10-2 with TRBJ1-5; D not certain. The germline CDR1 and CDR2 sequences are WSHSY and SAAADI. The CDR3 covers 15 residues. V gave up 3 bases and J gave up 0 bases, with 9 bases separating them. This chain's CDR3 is CASSERGFSNQPQHF. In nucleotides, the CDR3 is TGCGCCAGCAGTGAACGGGGTTTTAGCAATCAGCCCCAGCATTTT.

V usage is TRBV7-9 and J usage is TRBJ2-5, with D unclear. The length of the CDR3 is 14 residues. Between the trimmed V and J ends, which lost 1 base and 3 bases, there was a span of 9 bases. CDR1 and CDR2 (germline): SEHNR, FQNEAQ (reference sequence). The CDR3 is CASSLGRQEETQYF. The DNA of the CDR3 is TGTGCCAGCAGCTTAGGCCGACAAGAAGAGACCCAGTACTTC.

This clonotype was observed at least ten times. The CDR3 is CASSLARGREKLFF. CDR3 sequence (DNA): TGTGCCAGCAGCTTAGCGAGGGGGCGTGAAAAACTGTTTTTT. J is TRBJ1-4 and V is TRBV7-8; 7 bases agree with TRBD1. The CDR3 loop spans 14 amino acids. Germline V gene lookup returns CDR1 SGHVS and CDR2 FQNEAQ. Unmatched junction bases numbered 2, after V lost 0 bases and J lost 7 bases.

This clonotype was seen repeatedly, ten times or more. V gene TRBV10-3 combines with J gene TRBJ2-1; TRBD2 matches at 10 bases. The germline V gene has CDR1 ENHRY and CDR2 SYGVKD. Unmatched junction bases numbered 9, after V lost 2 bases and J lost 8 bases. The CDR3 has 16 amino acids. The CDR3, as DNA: TGTGCCATCAGTGAGGGACTAGCGGCCAAGGTGGATGAGCAGTTCTTC. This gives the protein CAISEGLAAKVDEQFF.